Following are 28 T cell receptor beta chains from one sample sequenced in a study of T cells after yellow fever vaccination. TCRdb fed the 5' RACE reads into MiXCR, producing one record per CDR3 protein. Here the sample spans 200,000 to 300,000 distinct CDR3 sequences, 3.6% being singletons. This specimen was PBMCs, taken 15 days after the yellow fever booster vaccination. The receptors stem from a man younger than 30 who received the YFV17D yellow fever vaccine.

This clonotype showed up many times. This chain connects TRBV7-2 to TRBJ2-3; 14 nucleotides line up with TRBD2. Per germline, CDR1 SGHTA and CDR2 FQGNSA. This CDR3 is 17 amino acids long. J was trimmed by 5 bases and V by 5 bases; bases with no gene match: 9. The CDR3 sequence: CASSPPGLAGGGDTQYF. CDR3 in DNA: TGTGCCAGCAGCCCCCCCGGACTAGCGGGGGGTGGAGATACGCAGTATTTT.

This clonotype was detected ten times or more. The chain links TRBV5-1 to TRBJ2-1; D not resolved. Per the germline V gene, CDR1 is SGHRS and CDR2 is YFSETQ. The CDR3 runs 14 residues. Trimming cost V 0 bases and J 0 bases, with 4 bases left between them. Written as DNA, the CDR3 is TGCGCCAGCAGCTTGGGGGACTCCTACAATGAGCAGTTCTTC. Its translation: CASSLGDSYNEQFF.

There are many counts of this clonotype. The chain combines TRBV21-1 with TRBJ1-5. TRBV21-1 is a pseudogene locus. This CDR3 region has 14 residues. The CDR3 region has the DNA TGTGCCAGCAGCAAAGTGATCAGCAATCAGCCCCAGCATTTT. Translated, it gives CASSKVISNQPQHF.

This clonotype appeared many times. This chain uses TRBV12-3 or TRBV12-4 with TRBJ2-5; D uncertain. This CDR3 region has 13 residues. The V end lost 1 base, the J end lost 0 bases, and 3 bases lay between the germline ends. The CDR3 region has the DNA TGTGCCAGCAGTTTAGAGGACCAAGAGACCCAGTACTTC. It translates to CASSLEDQETQYF.

This clonotype was counted at least ten times. V usage is TRBV12-3 or TRBV12-4 and J usage is TRBJ2-7; the match to TRBD1 covers 9 bases. This CDR3 has 14 residues. V gave up 7 bases and J gave up 6 bases; unmatched junction bases: 10. The CDR3 is CASNRAGQGGEQYF. The CDR3 DNA is TGTGCCAGCAACCGCGCGGGACAGGGAGGCGAGCAGTACTTC.

J is TRBJ2-2 and V is TRBV5-1; 7 positions agree with TRBD2. CDR3 size: 15 residues. The junction had 11 bases not matched to a gene; V was cut back by 5 bases and J by 7 bases. Germline CDR1 SGHRS, CDR2 YFSETQ. The CDR3 DNA reads as TGCGCCAGCAGTTCCCGGTCGGGGGGAGACGGGGAGCTGTTTTTT. Its protein product is CASSSRSGGDGELFF.

Ten or more counts support this clonotype. The rearrangement uses TRBV4-3 and TRBJ2-3; 7 nucleotides agree with TRBD1. Per the germline V gene, CDR1 is LGHNA and CDR2 is YSLEER. Trimming removed 7 bases from V and 4 bases from J; junction bases left unmatched: 5. The CDR3 runs to 13 residues. CDR3 loop: CASKAQGADTQYF. The CDR3 nucleotides read TGCGCCAGCAAGGCGCAGGGGGCAGATACGCAGTATTTT.

This clonotype was detected many times. The chain has TRBV15 and TRBJ2-2; a weak D match, TRBD1 (6 bases). Looked up from germline, CDR1 is LNHNV and CDR2 is YYDKDF (reference sequence). With 2 bases removed from V and 1 base from J, the gap between germline ends came to 11 bases. The CDR3 has 16 amino acids. In nucleotides, the CDR3 is TGTGCCACCAGCAGATTTGGACAGCAGAACACCGGGGAGCTGTTTTTT. Its translation: CATSRFGQQNTGELFF.

This clonotype was counted at least ten times. This chain uses TRBV15 with TRBJ2-5, with 9 bases fitting TRBD1. The CDR3 extends over 15 amino acids. Germline trimming cut 4 bases from V and 5 bases from J; bases unmatched to any gene: 8. Germline-derived CDR1 and CDR2 are LNHNV and YYDKDF (reference sequence). CDR3 in amino acids: CATSTTQGADETQYF. CDR3 in DNA: TGTGCCACCAGCACAACACAGGGGGCTGACGAGACCCAGTACTTC.

At least ten counts were recorded for this clonotype. V gene TRBV19 combines with J gene TRBJ2-1; TRBD2 agrees at 7 bases. CDR1 is LNHDA and CDR2 is SQIVND in the germline V gene (reference sequence). The V gene end was trimmed by 3 bases and the J gene end by 5 bases; junction bases not matched to a gene: 10. The CDR3 runs 16 residues. This CDR3 reads CASSINVAGVHNEQFF. The CDR3 nucleotides read TGTGCCAGTAGTATCAATGTGGCGGGGGTACACAATGAGCAGTTCTTC. Looking up the rest from reference TRBV19 and TRBJ2-1 gives the full variable domain: DGGITQSPKYLFRKEGQNVTLSCEQNLNHDAMYWYRQDPGQGLRLIYYSQIVNDFQKGDIAEGYSVSREKKESFPLTVTSAQKNPTAFYLCASSINVAGVHNEQFFGPGTRLTVL.

This clonotype was recorded at least ten times. The gene calls are TRBV5-1 and TRBJ2-1, with a weak D call TRBD2 (7 bases). The germline CDR1 and CDR2 sequences are SGHRS and YFSETQ. The CDR3 spans 15 residues. The germline V and J ends were trimmed by 0 bases and 8 bases, with 15 bases remaining between them. DNA of the CDR3: TGCGCCAGCAGCTTGGCACAGGGAGGGCTATATGAGCAGTTCTTC. This codes for CASSLAQGGLYEQFF.

This clonotype was found many times. CDR3 in amino acids: CASSESYSNQPQHF. CDR3 DNA sequence: TGTGCCAGCAGTGAGAGTTATAGCAATCAGCCCCAGCATTTT. The chain is built from TRBV2 and TRBJ1-5; D is unresolved. The CDR3 runs 14 residues. The germline V and J ends were trimmed by 3 bases and 0 bases, with 6 bases remaining between them. Germline assignment: CDR1 SNHLY and CDR2 FYNNEI.

The chain uses TRBV12-3 or TRBV12-4 and TRBJ1-3; a weak D match, TRBD1 (6 bases). The CDR3 loop spans 13 amino acids. V shed 6 bases and J shed 4 bases, with 10 bases lying between them. CDR3 loop: CASSRDNGNTIYF. DNA for the CDR3: TGTGCCAGCAGCCGGGACAACGGAAACACCATATATTTT.

This clonotype has ten or more counts. The V gene is TRBV6-5, the J gene TRBJ1-1; D unclear. CDR3 length equals 14 residues. The V end was cut by 0 bases, the J end by 0 bases, with 5 bases between. CDR1 is MNHEY, CDR2 SVGAGI, per germline. CDR3 DNA: TGTGCCAGCAGTTACTCTCCGGTGAACACTGAAGCTTTCTTT. Its translation is CASSYSPVNTEAFF.

There are a few counts of this clonotype. This chain links TRBV5-1 with TRBJ2-1; 7 positions match TRBD2. V lost 0 bases and J lost 0; bases outside the gene matches: 6. The CDR3 sequence is 17 residues long. Germline V lookup: CDR1 SGHRS, CDR2 YFSETQ. Here the CDR3 reads CASSLVPAGISYNEQFF. CDR3 sequence (DNA): TGCGCCAGCAGCTTGGTGCCAGCGGGGATCTCCTACAATGAGCAGTTCTTC.

This chain joins TRBV11-2 and TRBJ2-1; the match to TRBD1 covers 7 bases. V was pared by 0 bases and J by 12 bases, with 14 bases of the junction left unmatched. The germline V gene has CDR1 SGHAT and CDR2 FQNNGV. This CDR3 region has 16 residues. CDR3 bases: TGTGCCAGCAGCTTAGAATTGACAGGGCTTACGAGAGGGCAGTTCTTC. This encodes CASSLELTGLTRGQFF.

This clonotype was seen many times. This sequence joins TRBV4-1 and TRBJ1-1; a possible D gene is TRBD1 (5 bases). Germline V gene sequence: CDR1 MGHRA, CDR2 YSYEKL. V lost 1 base to trimming and J lost 1 base, with 19 bases between them. The CDR3 is made up of 18 amino acids. CDR3 nucleotide sequence: TGCGCCAGCAGCCAAGGAGGGGCGAGCGGCCGCAAGAACACTGAAGCTTTCTTT. Its protein product is CASSQGGASGRKNTEAFF.

This clonotype occurred many times. V gene TRBV5-6 combines with J gene TRBJ2-5; 7 nucleotides match TRBD2. Germline V gene data show CDR1 as SGHDT and CDR2 as YYEEEE. The CDR3 extends over 15 amino acids. The V gene end was trimmed by 1 base and the J gene end by 0 bases; junction bases not matched to a gene: 3. The CDR3 here is CASSLIRGDQETQYF. The CDR3 region has the DNA TGTGCCAGCAGCTTGATCCGGGGGGACCAAGAGACCCAGTACTTC.

This clonotype has a count of ten or more. V usage is TRBV6-1 and J usage is TRBJ2-7; TRBD1 aligns across 7 bases. The CDR3 has 13 amino acids. Germline V gives CDR1 MNHNS, CDR2 SASEGT. J was trimmed by 5 bases and V by 4 bases; bases with no gene match: 5. Written as DNA, the CDR3 is TGTGCCAGCAGTGCGATAGGGGGCCACGAGCAGTACTTC. Translation: CASSAIGGHEQYF.

In this sample, this clonotype turned up many times. The V and J genes are TRBV7-2 and TRBJ1-6; D ambiguous. Germline lookup yields CDR1 SGHTA and CDR2 FQGNSA. The CDR3 is 17 residues long. The V end was cut by 3 bases, the J end by 0 bases, with 12 bases between. The CDR3 sequence: CASSLGRLLSYNSPLHF. CDR3 DNA: TGTGCCAGCAGCTTGGGCCGCTTGCTCTCCTATAATTCACCCCTCCACTTT. The complete variable domain, with remaining parts taken from reference TRBV7-2 and TRBJ1-6, reads GAGVSQSPSNKVTEKGKDVELRCDPISGHTALYWYRQSLGQGLEFLIYFQGNSAPDKSGLPSDRFSAERTGGSVSTLTIQRTQQEDSAVYLCASSLGRLLSYNSPLHFGNGTRLTVT.

This chain links TRBV3-1 with TRBJ2-7, with D unclear. Germline V gene data show CDR1 as LGHDT and CDR2 as YNNKEL (reference sequence). The CDR3 sequence is 13 residues long. V was clipped by 3 bases and J by 6 bases, with 12 bases between them. In DNA form, the CDR3 reads TGTGCCAGCAGCCAGTGGGCCTTGGGCGAGCAGTACGTC. Translation: CASSQWALGEQYV.

This clonotype was counted at least ten times. The chain recombines TRBV20-1 with TRBJ2-3; 10 bases agree with TRBD2. The CDR3 spans 18 residues. CDR1 is DFQATT, CDR2 SNEGSKA, per germline (reference sequence). V lost 3 bases, J lost 2 bases, and 14 bases stayed unmatched. CDR3 protein: CSARASGGPVPYTDTQYF. CDR3 bases: TGCAGTGCTAGGGCTAGCGGGGGCCCTGTCCCATACACAGATACGCAGTATTTT.

This clonotype has at least ten counts. The CDR3 spells CASSMGGGSYNEQFF. The CDR3 region has the DNA TGTGCCAGTAGTATGGGCGGGGGCTCCTACAATGAGCAGTTCTTC. The chain uses TRBV19 and TRBJ2-1, with 7 nucleotides matching TRBD2. There are 15 residues in the CDR3. Germline assignment: CDR1 LNHDA and CDR2 SQIVND (reference sequence). The V gene end was trimmed by 3 bases and the J gene end by 0 bases; junction bases not matched to a gene: 2. Using reference TRBV19 and TRBJ2-1 for the parts outside the CDR3, the full variable domain is DGGITQSPKYLFRKEGQNVTLSCEQNLNHDAMYWYRQDPGQGLRLIYYSQIVNDFQKGDIAEGYSVSREKKESFPLTVTSAQKNPTAFYLCASSMGGGSYNEQFFGPGTRLTVL.

This clonotype occurred many times. The rearrangement uses TRBV7-9 and TRBJ1-2, with 7 bases lining up with TRBD1. The CDR3 is made up of 18 amino acids. Unmatched junction bases numbered 16, after V lost 4 bases and J lost 2 bases. Germline-derived CDR1 and CDR2 are SEHNR and FQNEAQ (reference sequence). Here the CDR3 reads CASSSYPTDRKENYGYTF. CDR3 coding DNA: TGTGCCAGCAGCTCTTACCCCACGGACAGGAAGGAAAACTATGGCTACACCTTC.

This clonotype showed up just a few times. The chain uses TRBV5-6 and TRBJ1-3; no clear D gene. V was shortened by 4 bases and J by 0 bases, with 5 bases between the two germline ends. The CDR3 spans 13 residues. Germline V lookup: CDR1 SGHDT, CDR2 YYEEEE. CDR3 sequence reads: CASSLYSGNTIYF. The CDR3 DNA is TGTGCCAGCAGCCTATACTCTGGAAACACCATATATTTT.

This clonotype came up a few times. V gene TRBV4-1 combines with J gene TRBJ1-5, with D perhaps TRBD1 (5 bases). The V end lost 0 bases, the J end lost 0 bases, and 12 bases lay between the germline ends. This CDR3 has 17 residues. The V gene's germline CDR1 is MGHRA and CDR2 YSYEKL. In DNA, the CDR3 is TGCGCCAGCAGCCAAGATGTGGGGGTCCCTAGCAATCAGCCCCAGCATTTT. It translates to CASSQDVGVPSNQPQHF.

This clonotype occurred many times. The J gene is TRBJ2-2, the V gene TRBV20-1; TRBD1 matches at 8 bases. Germline V gene sequence: CDR1 DFQATT, CDR2 SNEGSKA (reference sequence). The CDR3 covers 14 residues. J was trimmed by 7 bases and V by 0 bases; bases with no gene match: 4. The CDR3 here is CSARDQGANGELFF. The CDR3 region has the DNA TGCAGTGCTAGAGATCAGGGGGCGAACGGGGAGCTGTTTTTT.

This clonotype has ten or more counts. The rearrangement links TRBV7-9 to TRBJ2-1; D perhaps matches TRBD1 (6 bases). V was trimmed by 7 bases and J by 9 bases, leaving 25 bases between them. The CDR3 extends over 16 amino acids. Looked up from germline, CDR1 is SEHNR and CDR2 is FQNEAQ (reference sequence). The CDR3 nucleotides read TGTGCCAGCACCCCAGTGGGGACATCTTTGTTGGGTGAGCAGTTCTTC. This encodes CASTPVGTSLLGEQFF.